What follows describes a single TCR beta chain. Generated by immunoSEQ multiplex PCR, the TCRdb table keeps only in-frame clones and is missing some. The table shows roughly 710,000 clones, with approximately 85% occurring only once. CDR1 is SGHTA, CDR2 FQGNSA, per germline. V lost 3 bases, J lost 10 bases, and 18 bases stayed unmatched. The CDR3 contains 16 residues. This sample stems from a study of shared T cell receptors in the human thymus. The same data also went into a second study, on human thymus T cells. From that study: Thymic samples were excised during corrective heart operations.

The sequenced sample consisted of thymocytes. The chain carries TRBV7-2 and TRBJ2-7, with 7 bases that match TRBD1. The receptor comes from a girl younger than two with a congenital heart defect. CDR3 nucleotide sequence: TGTGCCAGCAGCTTCCTTAGAGACAGGGTAAACGCCGTACAGTACTTC. Protein product: CASSFLRDRVNAVQYF.